The T cell receptor beta chain under discussion was sequenced for a study of T cells in Graves' hyperthyroidism and ophthalmopathy. TCR beta CDR3 regions were amplified from RNA. Carried out on the TCR CDR3, a first-round RT-PCR used the HTBI primer set. TCRdb redid the calling of the multiplex PCR reads with MiXCR, one entry per CDR3 protein. The sample comprises 650,000 to 700,000 distinct CDR3 sequences, 15% to 20% of which are singletons, and roughly 15% rests with the top ten. Whole-study findings and limits: Most thyroid clonotypes with frequency above 0.001 were detected in blood.

A note on this clonotype: Its matching antigen is unknown.

The CDR3 spans 15 residues. V lost 0 bases, J lost 2 bases, and 11 bases lay in between. In germline, CDR1 is DFQATT, CDR2 SNEGSKA (reference sequence). Participants, patients aged 18 to 65, had newly diagnosed hyperthyroidism with a duration under 2 months. Diagnosis rested on symptoms, serum thyroxine and TRAb, thyroid ultrasound, and orbital computed tomography. The receptor's source is a man in his forties or fifties with Graves' hyperthyroidism. The source material was blood. V and J are TRBV20-1 and TRBJ2-1; no definite D call. The CDR3 here is CSARDFLVPYNEQFF. The DNA of the CDR3 is TGCAGTGCTAGAGATTTCCTAGTCCCCTACAATGAGCAGTTCTTC.